This TCR beta chain was identified in a study of cytomegalovirus exposure and HLA in healthy donors. Regarding the study as a whole: Later analysis showed TCR association rates varying by HLA locus, highest for DRB1 and lowest for HLA-C.

The PCR ran on 60 Vbeta and 13 Jbeta primers. The repertoire was sequenced with immunoSEQ multiplex PCR; TCRdb's copy has only in-frame clones and lacks some. The table includes 55,000 to 70,000 clones, approximately 90% detected once. This clone was counted a single time. Its target is not known. This CDR3 is built from 15 residues. Trimming stripped 2 bases from V and 7 bases from J, with 17 bases between. Germline loops: CDR1 LNHNV, CDR2 YYDKDF (reference sequence). The source is a woman in her twenties or thirties in good health and CMV-seronegative. The chain joins TRBV15 to TRBJ1-2; weak D call: TRBD1 (6 bases). The sequencing input was PBMCs. The chain's CDR3 is CATSRNPSGESGYTF. The CDR3 DNA reads as TGTGCCACCAGCAGAAACCCCTCAGGGGAGAGTGGCTACACCTTC.